The present T cell receptor (beta chain) was sequenced within a study of CD8+ T cells in alopecia areata. Extraction and reverse transcription of RNA yielded cDNA as the sequencing template. Libraries were prepared by immunoSEQ multiplex PCR; TCRdb keeps only in-frame clonotypes and omits some of them. The sample consists of roughly 200,000 clones, around half of them appearing once. There are 12 residues in the CDR3. Trimming shortened V by 4 bases and J by 10 bases, and 11 bases separated the two germline ends. Germline loops: CDR1 ENHRY, CDR2 SYGVKD. The treatment is: oral pan-JAK inhibitor, 5-10 mg twice daily.

The TCR originated in a human donor with alopecia areata. The chain uses TRBV10-3 and TRBJ2-1; D may be TRBD1 or TRBD2 (5 bases each). Sequences were derived from CD8+ T cells sorted from blood, sampled at week 24, from a patient treated with tofacitinib. The CDR3 loop is CAISVGAGEQFF. Written as DNA, the CDR3 is TGTGCCATCAGTGTCGGGGCTGGGGAGCAGTTCTTC.